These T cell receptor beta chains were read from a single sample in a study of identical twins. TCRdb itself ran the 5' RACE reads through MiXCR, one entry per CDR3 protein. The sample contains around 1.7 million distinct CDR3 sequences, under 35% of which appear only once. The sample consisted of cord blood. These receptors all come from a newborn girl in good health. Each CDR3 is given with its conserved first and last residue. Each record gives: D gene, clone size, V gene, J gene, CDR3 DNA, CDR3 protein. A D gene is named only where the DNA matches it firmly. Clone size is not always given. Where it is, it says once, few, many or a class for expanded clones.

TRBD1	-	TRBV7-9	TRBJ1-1	TGTGCCAGCAGCTTTGCCCAGGGGGTCGCTGAAGCTTTCTTT	CASSFAQGVAEAFF
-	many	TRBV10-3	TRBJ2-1	TGTGCCATCAGTGCGGGACAACACGGCAATGAGCAGTTCTTC	CAISAGQHGNEQFF
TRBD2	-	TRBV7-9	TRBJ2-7	TGTGCCAGCAGCTCCTACAACCTTCGACTAGCGGGAAGGAATGAGCAGTACTTC	CASSSYNLRLAGRNEQYF
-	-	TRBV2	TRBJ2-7	TGTGCCGGCATAGGGACTTACTCCTACGAGCAGTACTTC	CAGIGTYSYEQYF
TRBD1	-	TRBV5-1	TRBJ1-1	TGCGCCAGCAGCTCGGCCGGGACAGGGGGCGAAGCTTTCTTT	CASSSAGTGGEAFF
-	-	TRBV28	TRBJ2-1	TGTGCCAGCAGTTGGGGACTTCCATACGAGCAGTTCTTC	CASSWGLPYEQFF
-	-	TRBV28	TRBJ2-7	TGTGCCAGCAGTTTACGGACAGCTCCCGGGGACGAGCAGTACTTC	CASSLRTAPGDEQYF
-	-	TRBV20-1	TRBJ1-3	TGCAGTGCCCCCGATTTGCAGGATAGAAACACCATATATTTT	CSAPDLQDRNTIYF
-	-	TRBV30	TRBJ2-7	TGTGCCTGGAGTTACAACAAAGCCTACGAGCAGTACTTC	CAWSYNKAYEQYF
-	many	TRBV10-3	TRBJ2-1	TGTGCCATCGCGGACAGATCAGAGCAGTTCTTC	CAIADRSEQFF
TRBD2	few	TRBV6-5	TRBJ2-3	TGTGCCAGCAGTGGGGCGGGAGGGTTAGATACGCAGTATTTT	CASSGAGGLDTQYF
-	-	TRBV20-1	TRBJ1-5	TGCAGTGCTAGAGCCGACCGAAATCAGCCCCAGCATTTT	CSARADRNQPQHF
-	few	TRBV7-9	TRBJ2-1	TGTGCCAGCAGCCCTCAGACACCAAACAATGAGCAGTTCTTC	CASSPQTPNNEQFF
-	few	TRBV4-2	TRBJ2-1	TGTGCCAGCAGCCAAGGGGCGGGTCACTCCTACAATGAGCAGTTCTTC	CASSQGAGHSYNEQFF
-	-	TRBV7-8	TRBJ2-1	TGTGCCAGCAGCTCCCCCCCTACCTACAATGAGCAGTTCTTC	CASSSPPTYNEQFF
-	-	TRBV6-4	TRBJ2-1	TGTGCCAGCAGTGACGTGATTCGGGCCCTTTACAATGAGCAGTTCTTC	CASSDVIRALYNEQFF
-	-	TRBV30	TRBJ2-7	TGTGCCTGGAGTGTCGGAGGGGATTTGACCTACGAGCAGTACTTC	CAWSVGGDLTYEQYF
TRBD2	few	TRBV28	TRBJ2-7	TGTGCCAGCAGCGAAGCCGCTAGCGGGAGGGTCCATTTCTACGAGCAGTACTTC	CASSEAASGRVHFYEQYF
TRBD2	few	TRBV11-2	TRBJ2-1	TGTGCCAGCAGCTTAGAGAGTTACCCCCCTGGACTAGCGGGAATTATTCGGAATGAGCAGTTCTTC	CASSLESYPPGLAGIIRNEQFF
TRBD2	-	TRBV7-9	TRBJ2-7	TGTGCGACGGGACTAGCGAGCTCCTACGAGCAGTACTTC	CATGLASSYEQYF
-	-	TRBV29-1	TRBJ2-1	TGCAGCGCAATCCGGGGCAATGAGCAGTTCTTC	CSAIRGNEQFF
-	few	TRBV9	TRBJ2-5	TGTGCCAGCAGCGTTCGTATGCGAGAGACCCAGTACTTC	CASSVRMRETQYF
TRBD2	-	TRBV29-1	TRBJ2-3	TGCAGCGTTGGCTGGGGGGGGATCACAGATACGCAGTATTTT	CSVGWGGITDTQYF
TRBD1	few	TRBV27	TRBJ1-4	TGTGCCAGCAGCAACGAGGGGGCGACTAATGAAAAACTGTTTTTT	CASSNEGATNEKLFF
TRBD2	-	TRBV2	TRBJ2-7	TGTGCCAGCAGTAGACTAGCGGGAGCTAGCGAGCAGTACTTC	CASSRLAGASEQYF
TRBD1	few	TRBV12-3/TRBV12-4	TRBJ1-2	TGTGCCAGCAGTCACCCAAGGACAGGGATCTATGGCTACACCTTC	CASSHPRTGIYGYTF
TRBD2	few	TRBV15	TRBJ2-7	TGTGCCACCAGCACCATGACTAGCCTAGGGTACGAGCAGTACTTC	CATSTMTSLGYEQYF
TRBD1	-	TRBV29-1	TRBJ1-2	TGCAGCGCGGAGAGACTACAGGGGCCCCACACTATGGCCCGACTCAGCTACACCTTC	CSAERLQGPHTMARLSYTF